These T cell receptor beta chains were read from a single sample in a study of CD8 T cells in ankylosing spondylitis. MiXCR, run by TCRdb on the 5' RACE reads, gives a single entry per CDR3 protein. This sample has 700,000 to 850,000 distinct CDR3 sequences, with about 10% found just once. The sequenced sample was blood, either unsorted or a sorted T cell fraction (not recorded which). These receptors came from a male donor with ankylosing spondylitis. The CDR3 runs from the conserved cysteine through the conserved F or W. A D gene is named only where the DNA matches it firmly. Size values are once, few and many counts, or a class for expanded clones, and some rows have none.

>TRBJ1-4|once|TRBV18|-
TGTGCCAGCTCACCGGGAAGGGGGAGCAATGAAAAACTGTTTTTT
CASSPGRGSNEKLFF
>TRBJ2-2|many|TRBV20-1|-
TGCAGTGCTAGCGAGGGGTCGGGCACCGGGGAGCTGTTTTTT
CSASEGSGTGELFF
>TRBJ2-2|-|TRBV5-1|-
TGCGCCAGCAGCTTAAGGGGACAAGCCGGGGAGCTGTTTTTT
CASSLRGQAGELFF
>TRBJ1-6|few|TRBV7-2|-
TGTGCCAGCAGATTTAGTGGGATGGATAATTCACCCCTCCACTTT
CASRFSGMDNSPLHF
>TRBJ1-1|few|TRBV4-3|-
TGCGCCAGCAGCCAAGATGGTGCCCTAGGTACTGAAGCTTTCTTT
CASSQDGALGTEAFF
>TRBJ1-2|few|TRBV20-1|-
TGCAGTGCTAGTTTAGGGGTGCCCTATGGCTACACCTTC
CSASLGVPYGYTF
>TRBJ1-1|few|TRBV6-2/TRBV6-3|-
TGTGCCAGCAGATTACCCGCCGGATATCGGGTGAACACTGAAGCTTTCTTT
CASRLPAGYRVNTEAFF
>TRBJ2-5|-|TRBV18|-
TGTGCCAGCTCACCACCGGGTTCAGTGCGGAGGGAGACCCAGTACTTC
CASSPPGSVRRETQYF
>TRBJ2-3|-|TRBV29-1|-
TGCAGCGTTGAAGATAGTGGCAGGGTAGCAGATACGCAGTATTTT
CSVEDSGRVADTQYF
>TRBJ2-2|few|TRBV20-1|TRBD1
TGCAGTGCCGACAGGGAGAGAAGCGGGGAGCTGTTTTTT
CSADRERSGELFF
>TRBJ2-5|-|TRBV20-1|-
TGCAGTGCTAGCCGTATGGGTCACAGTTTC
CSASRMGHSF
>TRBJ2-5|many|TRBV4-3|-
TGCGCCAGCAGCCAAGATATCCAAGAGACCCAGTACTTC
CASSQDIQETQYF
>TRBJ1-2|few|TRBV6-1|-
TGTGCCAGCAGTCCCCAAGGGGCAGCAAGCGGCTACACCTTC
CASSPQGAASGYTF
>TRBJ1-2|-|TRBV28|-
TGTGCCAGCACTCGACTCCCCAGTATGGGCTACACCTTC
CASTRLPSMGYTF
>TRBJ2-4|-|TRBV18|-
TGTGCCAGCTCAGGGGGACCTGCCCAAAACATTCAGTACTTC
CASSGGPAQNIQYF
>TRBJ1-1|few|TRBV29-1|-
TGCAGCGTTGCACAGAAAAACACTGAAGCTTTCTTT
CSVAQKNTEAFF
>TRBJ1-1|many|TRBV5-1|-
TGTGCCAGCAGCTTGCGGGGGCTGAACACTGAAGCTTTCTTT
CASSLRGLNTEAFF
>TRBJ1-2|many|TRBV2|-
TGTGCCAGCAGTTACACACTCGATGGCTACACCTTC
CASSYTLDGYTF
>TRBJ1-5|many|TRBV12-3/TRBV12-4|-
TGTGCCAGCAGTTTCTCGAATCATGCCCAGCATTTT
CASSFSNHAQHF
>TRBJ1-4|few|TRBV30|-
TGTGCCTGGAGTGGGTTAGGGAGAGATGAAAAACTGTTTTTT
CAWSGLGRDEKLFF
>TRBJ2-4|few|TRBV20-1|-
TGCAGTGCTAGAGCTCTCCGGGGAGGGGGATACATTCAGTACTTC
CSARALRGGGYIQYF
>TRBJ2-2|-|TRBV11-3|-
TGTGCCAGCAGCTCCACGAGGTCCGGGGAGCTGTTTTTT
CASSSTRSGELFF
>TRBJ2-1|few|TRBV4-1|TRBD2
TGCGCCAGCAGCCAAGAGAGGGGACTAGCGTTGGATGAGCAGTTCTTC
CASSQERGLALDEQFF
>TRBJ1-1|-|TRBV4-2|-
TGTGCCAGCAGCCAAGACTGGGGACCGAGCACTGAAGCTTTCTTT
CASSQDWGPSTEAFF
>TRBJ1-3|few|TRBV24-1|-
TGTGCCGCCGGGACTTCGACCTCTGGAAACACCATATATTTT
CAAGTSTSGNTIYF
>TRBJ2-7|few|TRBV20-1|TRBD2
TGCAGTGTCCGCCAGGCTAGCGGGTACTCCTACGAGCAGTACTTC
CSVRQASGYSYEQYF
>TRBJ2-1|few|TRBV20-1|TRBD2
TGCAGTGCTAGTTCTAGCGGGCTGTACAATGAGCAGTTCTTC
CSASSSGLYNEQFF
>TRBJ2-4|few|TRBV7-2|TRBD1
TGTGCCAGCAGCTTCGTGGGACAGGGGGAAAACATTCAGTACTTC
CASSFVGQGENIQYF
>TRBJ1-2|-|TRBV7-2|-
TGTGCCAGCAGCTTACGGAGGGTAGGCTATGGCTACACCTTC
CASSLRRVGYGYTF
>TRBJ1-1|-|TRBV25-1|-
TGTGCCAGCAGCCCGTCCCGTTGGGCTAACACTGAAGCTTTCTTT
CASSPSRWANTEAFF
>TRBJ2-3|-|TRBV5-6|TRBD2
TGTGCCAGCAGCTTGCTTAGCGGGAGACCCCTAGATACGCAGTATTTT
CASSLLSGRPLDTQYF
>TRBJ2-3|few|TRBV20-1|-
TGCAGTGCTAGAGATCCACAATCTAGCACAGATACGCAGTATTTT
CSARDPQSSTDTQYF
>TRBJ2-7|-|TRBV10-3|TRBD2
TGTGCCATCAGTGAGCGGGAGGGCTACGAGCAGTACTTC
CAISEREGYEQYF